The T cell receptor (beta chain) described here comes from a study of T cell responses to AZD1222 COVID-19 vaccine. Repertoires were generated with immunoSEQ multiplex PCR, while TCRdb's copy carries only in-frame clones and drops some. Seen here are roughly 93,000 clones, over 85% observed once, and the top ten hold roughly 5.2%. Findings and caveats of the study: Only six AZD1222 recipients tested seropositive at baseline. Possibly, clonal diversity was underestimated; donors were largely white British and included more females.

Trimming pared 0 bases from V and 4 bases from J, leaving 13 bases between. Germline CDR1 SGDLS, CDR2 YYNGEE. The CDR3 has 15 amino acids. Concerning this clone: Antigen: not known.

The TCR comes from an adult who received the AZD1222 COVID-19 vaccine. This material consisted of peripheral blood, taken 28 days after the second AZD1222 dose. This chain connects TRBV9 to TRBJ1-2; D may be TRBD1 (6 bases). Here the CDR3 reads CASSVATGGLYGYTF. In DNA form, the CDR3 reads TGTGCCAGCAGCGTAGCTACTGGGGGGCTCTATGGCTACACCTTC.